The TCR beta chain described here comes from a study of CXCR3-negative and CXCR3-positive naive CD8 T cells. There are 13 residues in the CDR3. Germline CDR1 is PRHDT and CDR2 is FYEKMQ (reference sequence). In the case of this clonotype: Its cognate antigen is unknown.

UMI-labeled 5' RACE yielded the TRB cDNA libraries. TCRdb reprocessed the 5' RACE reads, with one entry per CDR3 protein and no DNA. The listing contains about 110,000 distinct CDR3 sequences. The study, taken as a whole, reports: TRB CDR3 properties served as the basis for inferring TCR strength, and surface CD5 was comparable between naive subsets. Greater hydrophobicity was found in TRB CDR3s of CXCR3-positive naive cells than of CXCR3-negative naive cells. Memory cells differed in TRBV-TRBJ usage, but naive CXCR3-negative and CXCR3-positive cells had similar usage.

The material sequenced was naive CXCR3+ CD8+ T cells from blood. Indicated subset: CD45RO-CCR7+CD27+CD95- naive CD8+ T cells expressing CXCR3 (TNR3+). The TCR was taken from a human donor in good health. Some clones in this sample may be carry-over from other donors' samples. The V gene is TRBV13, the J gene TRBJ2-7. The CDR3: CASSGQGAYEQYF.